This TCR beta chain is from a study of a mutant IDH1 vaccine in newly diagnosed glioma. Overall study: Treated patients, approximately 60% male and roughly 40% female, averaged 40.4 years of age. Therapy received beforehand was radiotherapy, temozolomide, or both, with most patients given both. Study-wide results and limits: Overall, 93.3% of patients had vaccine-induced immune responses.

A note on this clone: Its antigen is still unknown.

Sequenced by immunoSEQ multiplex PCR; TCRdb stores in-frame clones only, minus some. The sample consists of about 15,000 clones, around 91% of them appearing once. The sample's time point: baseline, week 1 (first vaccination visit). Treatment described: pre-vaccination baseline after standard-of-care therapy. Donor diagnoses consisted of new WHO grade 3 or 4 IDH1-mutant, ATRX-lost astrocytomas. Trimming pared 3 bases from V and 6 bases from J, leaving 17 bases between. The CDR3 has 16 residues. CDR1 is MNHNS, CDR2 SASEGT, per germline. The sequence came from a woman between 35 and 50 years old with glioma. Some clones in this sample may be carry-over from other donors' samples. This chain joins TRBV6-1 and TRBJ2-2; TRBD1 is a possible D gene (6 bases). The material sequenced was PBMCs, taken from a glioma patient treated with radiotherapy, temozolomide or both. The DNA of the CDR3 is TGTGCCAGCAGTGATCTGGGAGACAGGTCGCCCGGGGAGCTGTTTTTT. Encoded protein: CASSDLGDRSPGELFF.